This T cell receptor beta chain was observed in a study of blood T cell repertoires in COVID-19. Original handling: It was from reference gene primer amplification that nucleated cell counts were estimated. Assay: immunoSEQ multiplex PCR; the TCRdb copy retains only in-frame clones and omits some. For V, J and clone size, that table is used; D and trimming come from the DNA. Of tens of thousands of clones in the sample, roughly 82% were seen once. The germline gives CDR1 MDHEN, CDR2 SYDVKM. The V end lost 5 bases, the J end lost 6 bases, and 13 bases lay between the germline ends. The CDR3 runs 13 residues.

The V and J genes are TRBV28 and TRBJ1-2; TRBD1 is a possible D gene (6 bases). The TCR sequence derives from a human donor in a cohort sampled during active COVID-19. The sample was peripheral blood. The CDR3, as DNA: TGTGCCAGCAGTCCCGGGACAACCAATGGCTACACCTTC. Residues: CASSPGTTNGYTF.